This TCR beta chain derives from a study of shared clonotypes between healthy human individuals (dated by TCRdb to about 2020). Turning to the overall study: The cohort comprised a couple of women and a few men aged 18 to 49 years. For each donor, CD4 naive and CD4 memory were each run on three plates, CD8 naive on two plates, and CD8 memory on one plate. Blood TCR repertoires of four to six healthy adults were deeply sequenced to estimate repertoire size and the extent of clonotype sharing between individuals. To increase sequencing depth and limit assay-specific biases, different laboratories used diverse techniques to prepare libraries and sequence TCR repertoires. Leukapheresis yielded between about 0.94 and 8.9 billion PBMCs per donor. What the work shows at the level of the full study, not this receptor alone: Incomplete sequencing was indicated by rarefaction of sorted-subset datasets, despite the large sequencing depth. Estimated clonotype richness was generally larger for naive than for memory subsets. Roughly 5.2% of naive CD4, roughly 3.5% of naive CD8, roughly 2.4% of memory CD4, and roughly 0.4% of memory CD8 clonotypes were shared across a handful of donors. Higher generation probabilities were observed for clonotypes shared by all four sorted-subset donors than for non-shared clonotypes. Pairwise subsampling indicated that sequencing depth was expected to affect the degree of clonotype sharing among donors. Sampling was restricted to blood, and TCR repertoires in tissue are likely to differ from TCR repertoires in blood. The genetic and exposure-history diversity represented was limited by the small number of donors.

TCR CDR3 regions were amplified from genomic DNA by multiplex PCR using the deep immunoSEQ assay. For each cell subset, the extracted genomic DNA was distributed evenly across all wells of several immunoSEQ 96-well plates, and each plate served as one replicate. For sorted subsets, each replicate PCR was loaded with 200 ng genomic DNA, equivalent to about 30,000 T cell genomes. The purified libraries were quantified using a Qubit 3.0 fluorometer, sized with a Bioanalyzer 2100, and then quantified again using the KAPA Library Quantification kit. A separate single-read 150-cycle Illumina NextSeq 550 flow cell was used to sequence each immunoSEQ 96-well plate. In the authors' own workflow: The immunoSEQ output contained only junctional sequences without quality scores, so filtering could not match that applied to full-length reads. Sequences were annotated with PyIR, a Python wrapper for IgBLAST v1.9, and V/J genes and CDR3 were assigned using IMGT germline references. Reads were filtered out if the reads had weak V/J assignments (E-value above 1e-6), no CDR3, stop codons, out-of-frame junctions, or ambiguous translated residues. V3J clonotypes were defined by identical inferred V gene, J gene, and CDR3 amino acid sequence. Percentage overlap between repertoires was computed as shared unique clonotypes divided by the size of the smaller repertoire. Repertoire richness was assessed with RTK rarefaction, the Chao1 estimator, and Recon v2.1 estimates of unobserved clonotypes. Generation probabilities were computed with OLGA for all TCRbeta clonotypes obtained by the gDNA method from a few donors. Here the immuneACCESS table is served through TCRdb, limited to in-frame sequences with V and J called. Missing clones are a known gap in these copies; in checked studies unresolved V genes cover under half, and the rest lacks a known reason. Clone size and the V and J calls come from that table; the DNA yielded D and trimming. Here the sample has a few hundred thousand clones; approximately 97% occur a single time. The biggest ten clones account for approximately 0.057% of the sample.

From cysteine to phenylalanine, the CDR3 is 13 amino acids long. The DNA shown is the 39-base CDR3, in frame from base 1. V lost 8 bases and J lost 3 bases; the stretch between them is 13 bases long. The germline V gene supplies CDR1 MNHEY and CDR2 SVGAGI. Comments on this clone: Its antigen remains unidentified. No quality values exist for individual bases; no much larger clone is one base distant.

Healthy HIV-negative adults with no recently reported acute infections or vaccinations were included as donors. Every donor was a Caucasian adult residing in Nashville, Tennessee, USA. CD4+ T cells were enriched through magnetic negative selection, after which naive cells were positively selected on CD45RA and the remaining negative fraction served as the memory subset. Blood was obtained by leukapheresis, after which PBMCs were separated by Ficoll-Histopaque density gradient centrifugation and cryopreserved in liquid nitrogen vapor phase. Purity and quantity of every magnetically sorted T cell population were checked by analytical flow cytometry. From each sorted fraction, genomic DNA was isolated and quantified by UV absorbance on a Nanodrop 2000c.

Sequencing used naive CD4+ T cells sorted from blood. In the paper's terms, the cell subset or site label means: CD45RA+ positively selected. The sequence was obtained from a woman aged 25 to 45 in good health. The chain was built from TRBV6-5 and TRBJ1-1; the D gene is perhaps TRBD1, on 6 matching bases. The encoded CDR3 is CASQLYRDTEAFF. The DNA is TGTGCCAGCCAACTCTACAGGGACACTGAAGCTTTCTTT.